These T cell receptor beta chains were read from a single sample in a study of regulatory T cells in long-lasting Graves disease. TCRdb analysed the multiplex PCR reads with MiXCR anew, one entry per CDR3 protein. This table has about 360,000 distinct CDR3 sequences, around 16% appearing once. This same sample was also taken into another study, of T cells in Graves' hyperthyroidism and ophthalmopathy.

Source: peripheral blood mononuclear cells (PBMCs), taken at new diagnosis, from a patient treated with antithyroid drugs. The receptors come from a woman younger than 30 with Graves disease. Both conserved end residues are part of each CDR3. A D gene is named only where the DNA matches it firmly. Not every row has a clone size; where given, it reads once, few, many or a size class.

D	size	J	V	CDR3	DNA
-	many	TRBJ2-7	TRBV7-2	CASSLSKGVYEQYF	TGTGCCAGCAGCCTCTCCAAAGGTGTCTACGAGCAGTACTTC
-	few	TRBJ1-4	TRBV2	CASSGRAAGATNEKLFF	TGTGCCAGCAGTGGAAGGGCAGCCGGTGCAACTAATGAAAAACTGTTTTTT
-	many	TRBJ2-2	TRBV9	CASSVDVGGQGGTGELFF	TGTGCCAGCAGCGTAGATGTCGGGGGGCAGGGTGGCACCGGGGAGCTGTTTTTT
-	-	TRBJ2-2	TRBV24-1	CATSDPGLKNTGELFF	TGTGCCACCAGTGACCCGGGACTGAAGAACACCGGGGAGCTGTTTTTT
-	many	TRBJ2-3	TRBV7-8	CASSLAGRGRGKFTDTQYF	TGTGCCAGCAGCTTAGCCGGCCGGGGGCGGGGGAAGTTCACAGATACGCAGTATTTT
TRBD1	-	TRBJ1-6	TRBV6-1	CASTQGGDRLVYNSPLHF	TGTGCCAGCACCCAAGGCGGGGACAGATTAGTCTATAATTCACCCCTCCACTTT
-	many	TRBJ2-5	TRBV7-8	CASSPRPYQDGTQYF	TGTGCCAGCAGCCCCCGACCCTACCAGGATGGGACCCAGTACTTC
-	few	TRBJ1-1	TRBV7-3	CASSSKWDTEAFF	TGTGCCAGCAGCTCGAAGTGGGACACTGAAGCTTTCTTT
TRBD1	few	TRBJ1-1	TRBV6-4	CASSRETGGGEEAFF	TGTGCCAGCAGTAGGGAGACAGGGGGCGGAGAGGAAGCTTTCTTT
TRBD1	few	TRBJ1-4	TRBV11-2	CASSLDPATGLNEKLFF	TGTGCCAGCAGCTTAGATCCGGCGACAGGGCTCAATGAAAAACTGTTTTTT
-	few	TRBJ2-7	TRBV5-4	CASSLAGRGRYF	TGTGCCAGCAGCTTGGCGGGTAGGGGAAGGTACTTC
TRBD1	-	TRBJ2-7	TRBV5-6	CASSFRDRDYYEQYF	TGTGCCAGCAGCTTCCGGGACAGGGACTATTACGAGCAGTACTTC